These T cell receptor beta chains were read from a single sample in a study of tumor-infiltrating lymphocytes in oesophageal squamous cell carcinoma. Each CDR3 protein is one row after TCRdb ran MiXCR on the PCR reads. Here the sample spans about 15,000 distinct CDR3 sequences, 50% being singletons. Sequencing input: esophageal tumor tissue. These receptors came from a male donor with esophageal squamous cell carcinoma. Each CDR3 is given without its conserved first and last residue. Fields, in order: J gene, V gene, CDR3 protein.

J: TRBJ2-1
V: TRBV19
CDR3: ASSTTSGSGQF

J: TRBJ2-2
V: TRBV10-3
CDR3: AIGSGRESTGELF

J: -
V: TRBV11-2
CDR3: ASSLVAYEQF

J: TRBJ2-1
V: TRBV5-1
CDR3: ASSLQGQGGDEQF

J: TRBJ2-3
V: TRBV20-1
CDR3: SAPLGGITDTQY

J: TRBJ1-4
V: TRBV7-2
CDR3: ASRQGPERGKLF

J: TRBJ2-7
V: TRBV19
CDR3: ASSSGTPSYEQY

J: TRBJ1-1
V: TRBV11-1
CDR3: ASSMGQVNTEAF

J: TRBJ2-3
V: TRBV6-1
CDR3: ASSRQGVVEDTQY

J: TRBJ2-2
V: TRBV7-9
CDR3: ASSKGTGGTGELF

J: TRBJ1-2
V: TRBV7-2
CDR3: ASSLLGTGDGYT

J: TRBJ2-7
V: TRBV6-2/TRBV6-3
CDR3: ASRQLAGDFYEQY

J: TRBJ2-7
V: TRBV7-2
CDR3: ASSLRRAAQGDSPLH

J: TRBJ2-5
V: TRBV20-1
CDR3: SASPTGETQY

J: -
V: TRBV7-2
CDR3: ASSFGTGRVSEQY

J: TRBJ2-6
V: TRBV7-9
CDR3: ASIPSGANVLT

J: -
V: TRBV6-1
CDR3: ASTRLGSPSYEQY

J: TRBJ2-2
V: TRBV11-3
CDR3: ASSSRDRGPNTGELF

J: TRBJ2-7
V: TRBV15
CDR3: ATTLDRGRSYEQY

J: TRBJ2-5
V: TRBV7-2
CDR3: ASSLTGYQETQY

J: -
V: TRBV7-6
CDR3: ASSPTGGSKNIQY

J: -
V: TRBV6-8
CDR3: ASSRDRGRDTQY

J: TRBJ2-6
V: TRBV7-6
CDR3: ASSLPGLLSGANVLT

J: TRBJ2-2
V: TRBV28
CDR3: ASSLGSSHSGELF

J: TRBJ1-2
V: TRBV20-1
CDR3: SASQGSNYGYT

J: TRBJ1-1
V: TRBV7-4
CDR3: ASSRDRGPTEAF

J: TRBJ2-7
V: TRBV28
CDR3: ASSTQGPSYEQY

J: -
V: TRBV7-9
CDR3: ASSRWTSGRYNEQY

J: -
V: TRBV24-1
CDR3: ATSDFRFAGNANEQF

J: TRBJ2-3
V: TRBV7-3
CDR3: ASSLGGGRGAQY

J: TRBJ1-1
V: TRBV28
CDR3: ASSPSSGWDTEAF